This T cell receptor beta chain is drawn from a study of blood T cells in healthy people across ages. General study results and limits: With age, beta diversity per million T cells declined roughly linearly, significantly by 30 to 40. The unknown donor CMV status may have confounded expanded clonotype changes.

As for this clonotype: What it recognizes is unknown.

A sample-barcoded 5' primer and a J-beta primer mix were used in a second PCR of about 7 to 11 cycles. TCRdb reprocessed the 5' RACE reads via MiXCR and lists one record per CDR3 protein. The sample has under 2 million distinct CDR3 sequences, approximately 32% seen once. Sequenced sample: blood. The source of this sequence is a woman in her 30s in good health.

DNA for the CDR3: TGCAGTGCTAGCAGAGGCACGGGGGGGCCGCTCGAGCAGTACTTC. Protein: CSASRGTGGPLEQYF. V and J are TRBV20-1 and TRBJ2-5; 8 bases are shared with TRBD2. Matching the DNA end better, TRBJ2-7 makes the J call doubtful. From germline, CDR1 is DFQATT and CDR2 SNEGSKA (reference sequence). The CDR3 runs 15 residues.